Below are 21 T cell receptor beta chains sequenced from a single sample in a study of control samples from healthy donors and cancer patients. Only in-frame clones appear in the TCRdb table, and some are missing; sequencing was by immunoSEQ multiplex PCR. The table lists roughly 76,000 clones, approximately 93% of them singletons. Sequencing used PBMCs. These receptors were taken from a woman aged 40 to 49 with lung cancer.

The rearrangement uses TRBV12-3 or TRBV12-4 and TRBJ1-2, with D perhaps matching TRBD1 (5 bases). V lost 6 bases and J 8 bases, leaving 16 bases between the germline ends. There are 13 residues in the CDR3. The DNA for the CDR3 is TGTGCCAGCAGAAAACAGGTGGGAGGCGGCTACACCTTC. Protein sequence: CASRKQVGGGYTF.

This clone was seen only once. The CDR3: CASSPYRAPNEKLFF. CDR3 DNA sequence: TGTGCCAGCAGTCCGTACAGGGCGCCTAATGAAAAACTGTTTTTT. The chain is built from TRBV27 and TRBJ1-4, with D possibly matching TRBD1 (6 bases). This CDR3 comprises 15 residues. Trimming cost V 5 bases and J 3 bases, with 13 bases left between them. Per the germline V gene, CDR1 is MNHEY and CDR2 is SMNVEV (reference sequence).

The chain joins TRBV10-1 to TRBJ2-4; D not resolved. Trimming took 6 bases from V and 0 from J, leaving 15 bases between them. The CDR3 has 16 amino acids. Germline CDR1 and CDR2: WNHNN and SYGVQD (reference sequence). CDR3 nucleotide sequence: TGCGCCAGCAGGGTGCTACTGCGTCTAGCCAAAAACATTCAGTACTTC. The encoded protein is CASRVLLRLAKNIQYF.

The chain carries TRBV19 and TRBJ1-2; D perhaps matches TRBD1 (5 bases). The CDR3 loop spans 15 amino acids. The V and J ends lost 7 bases and 0 bases respectively, with 15 bases between them. Germline V gene sequence: CDR1 LNHDA, CDR2 SQIVND (reference sequence). The CDR3, as DNA: TGTGCCAGTACCCTCCTGGACAAAACTAACTATGGCTACACCTTC. Protein: CASTLLDKTNYGYTF.

The V and J genes are TRBV24-1 and TRBJ2-2; TRBD1 matches at 7 bases. Trimming at V came to 7 bases and at J to 7 bases, leaving 8 bases not matched to a gene. CDR1 is KGHDR, CDR2 SFDVKD, per germline. This CDR3 spans 14 amino acids. DNA of the CDR3: TGTGCCACCAGGAACACAGGGGCGGGCGGGGAGCTGTTTTTT. It encodes CATRNTGAGGELFF.

V and J are TRBV5-6 and TRBJ1-4; possible D gene TRBD1, 6 bases. Per the germline V gene, CDR1 is SGHDT and CDR2 is YYEEEE. Trimming shortened V by 0 bases and J by 7 bases, and 10 bases separated the two germline ends. The CDR3 is 14 amino acids. CDR3 sequence: CASSLGGRSEKLFF. The CDR3 DNA sequence: TGTGCCAGCAGCTTGGGGGGGCGCAGTGAAAAACTGTTTTTT.

V gene TRBV6-5 combines with J gene TRBJ1-3; D ambiguous. Trimming left V 7 bases short and J 0 bases short, with 7 bases between. The CDR3 loop spans 13 amino acids. Germline assignment: CDR1 MNHEY and CDR2 SVGAGI. The CDR3: CASTSFSGNTIYF. As DNA, the CDR3 is TGTGCCAGCACGAGCTTCTCTGGAAACACCATATATTTT.

The chain links TRBV4-1 to TRBJ1-2; D not certain. CDR3 length equals 14 residues. V was trimmed by 0 bases and J by 6 bases, leaving 11 bases between them. CDR1 and CDR2 (germline): MGHRA, YSYEKL. The CDR3 DNA follows: TGCGCCAGCAGCCAAGAGGGCCTCGCCAATGGCTACACCTTC. It specifies CASSQEGLANGYTF.

The V call is TRBV6-5, the J call TRBJ1-2; TRBD1 might be the D (5 bases). The germline CDR1 and CDR2 sequences are MNHEY and SVGAGI. This CDR3 is 12 amino acids long. Trimming shortened V by 6 bases and J by 4 bases, and 9 bases separated the two germline ends. This CDR3 is CASRPGPYGYTF. The DNA for the CDR3 is TGTGCCAGCAGACCGGGACCCTATGGCTACACCTTC.

The rearrangement links TRBV5-5 to TRBJ1-1, with 7 bases identical to TRBD1. CDR3 length equals 14 residues. Germline assignment: CDR1 SGHKS and CDR2 YYEKEE (reference sequence). Trimming cost V 2 bases and J 1 base; bases outside gene matches: 2. In DNA form, the CDR3 reads TGTGCCAGCAGCTTCTACAGGGGGAACACTGAAGCTTTCTTT. Translated: CASSFYRGNTEAFF. The full variable domain, rest sourced from reference TRBV5-5 and TRBJ1-1, is DAGVTQSPTHLIKTRGQQVTLRCSPISGHKSVSWYQQVLGQGPQFIFQYYEKEERGRGNFPDRFSARQFPNYSSELNVNALLLGDSALYLCASSFYRGNTEAFFGQGTRLTVV.

This chain uses TRBV7-9 with TRBJ1-1; 8 bases are shared with TRBD1. CDR3 length: 14 amino acids. After removal of 4 bases from V and 5 bases from J, the junction contained 6 bases not matched to a gene. Germline loops: CDR1 SEHNR, CDR2 FQNEAQ (reference sequence). The chain's CDR3 is CASSSSTGVTEAFF. The DNA of the CDR3 is TGTGCCAGCAGCTCATCGACAGGGGTTACTGAAGCTTTCTTT.

The rearrangement joins TRBV12-3 or TRBV12-4 to TRBJ1-2; D is unclear. The CDR3 has 13 residues. Trimming cost V 3 bases and J 1 base, with 6 bases left between them. This CDR3 reads CASSFLNNYGYTF. CDR3 nucleotide sequence: TGTGCCAGCAGTTTTCTTAATAACTATGGCTACACCTTC.

V is TRBV6-4 and J is TRBJ1-4, with 12 bases aligning to TRBD1. The length of the CDR3 is 15 residues. V shed 2 bases and J 9 bases; nucleotides not matched to a gene: 4. In germline, CDR1 is MRHNA, CDR2 SNTAGT. CDR3 bases: TGTGCCAGCAGTGACCCCGGGACAGGGGGCAAAAAACTGTTTTTT. It codes for CASSDPGTGGKKLFF.

The gene calls are TRBV9 and TRBJ2-5, with unresolved D. V was pared by 0 bases and J by 5 bases, with 11 bases between. This CDR3 is built from 14 residues. Germline CDR1 and CDR2: SGDLS and YYNGEE. The CDR3 region is CASSVGVGAETQYF. The CDR3 coding sequence is TGTGCCAGCAGCGTAGGGGTGGGTGCCGAGACCCAGTACTTC.

V is TRBV6-5 and J is TRBJ1-5; D remains ambiguous. V shed 3 bases and J shed 2 bases, with 5 bases lying between them. The CDR3 is 13 amino acids. Germline CDR1 is MNHEY and CDR2 is SVGAGI. CDR3 residues: CASSYTGNQPQHF. The CDR3 DNA reads as TGTGCCAGCAGTTATACGGGCAATCAGCCCCAGCATTTT.

This clone was seen a single time. The CDR3 sequence is CASGLSTGKPNTGELFF. The CDR3 DNA reads TGTGCTAGTGGTTTGTCAACAGGGAAACCGAACACCGGGGAGCTGTTTTTT. The chain combines TRBV12-5 with TRBJ2-2, with TRBD1 as a possible D gene (6 bases). The germline V gene encodes CDR1 LGHNT and CDR2 FRNRAP. V was shortened by 2 bases and J by 0 bases, with 13 bases between the two germline ends. This CDR3 has 17 amino acids. Using reference TRBV12-5 and TRBJ2-2 for the parts outside the CDR3, the full variable domain is DARVTQTPRHKVTEMGQEVTMRCQPILGHNTVFWYRQTMMQGLELLAYFRNRAPLDDSGMPKDRFSAEMPDATLATLKIQPSEPRDSAVYFCASGLSTGKPNTGELFFGEGSRLTVL.

The chain combines TRBV5-1 with TRBJ2-3, with TRBD2 identical over 8 bases. V lost 0 bases, J lost 0 bases, and 12 bases stayed unmatched. Germline CDR1 and CDR2: SGHRS and YFSETQ. The CDR3 has 19 amino acids. DNA of the CDR3: TGCGCCAGCAGCTTGGTAGGACTAGCCGCGAGAATTAGCACAGATACGCAGTATTTT. Encoded protein: CASSLVGLAARISTDTQYF.

J is TRBJ2-3 and V is TRBV6-1; 7 bases map to TRBD2. CDR3 length: 17 amino acids. V trimming: 1 base; J trimming: 0 bases; junction bases outside the gene matches: 7. Germline CDR1 and CDR2: MNHNS and SASEGT. The CDR3 sequence is CASSEVSGGGSTDTQYF. CDR3 nucleotides: TGTGCCAGCAGTGAAGTATCTGGCGGGGGTAGCACAGATACGCAGTATTTT.

The CDR3 nucleotides read TGCGCCAGCAGCTTTAGCGGTGTAGATAATTCACCCCTCCACTTT. Amino acid sequence: CASSFSGVDNSPLHF. The chain couples TRBV5-1 to TRBJ1-6; no definite D call. CDR1 is SGHRS, CDR2 YFSETQ, per germline. There are 15 residues in the CDR3. V lost 2 bases to trimming and J lost 5 bases, with 11 bases between them.

The genes are TRBV9 and TRBJ1-2; D gene uncertain. The CDR3 is 16 residues long. Per germline, CDR1 SGDLS and CDR2 YYNGEE. The V and J ends lost 3 bases and 4 bases respectively, with 19 bases between them. The CDR3 region has the DNA TGTGCCAGCAGCGCCCCCGCCATCGGGGTGAGCTATGGCTACACCTTC. Translating it yields CASSAPAIGVSYGYTF.

J is TRBJ1-1 and V is TRBV14; D unclear. The V gene's germline CDR1 is SGHDN and CDR2 FVKESK. CDR3 length equals 13 residues. V was trimmed by 0 bases and J by 6 bases, leaving 8 bases between them. CDR3: CASSQDLAAEAFF. The CDR3 region has the DNA TGTGCCAGCAGCCAAGATCTGGCAGCTGAAGCTTTCTTT. The entire variable domain, with the rest obtained from reference TRBV14 and TRBJ1-1, is as follows: EAGVTQFPSHSVIEKGQTVTLRCDPISGHDNLYWYRRVMGKEIKFLLHFVKESKQDESGMPNNRFLAERTGGTYSTLKVQPAELEDSGVYFCASSQDLAAEAFFGQGTRLTVV.